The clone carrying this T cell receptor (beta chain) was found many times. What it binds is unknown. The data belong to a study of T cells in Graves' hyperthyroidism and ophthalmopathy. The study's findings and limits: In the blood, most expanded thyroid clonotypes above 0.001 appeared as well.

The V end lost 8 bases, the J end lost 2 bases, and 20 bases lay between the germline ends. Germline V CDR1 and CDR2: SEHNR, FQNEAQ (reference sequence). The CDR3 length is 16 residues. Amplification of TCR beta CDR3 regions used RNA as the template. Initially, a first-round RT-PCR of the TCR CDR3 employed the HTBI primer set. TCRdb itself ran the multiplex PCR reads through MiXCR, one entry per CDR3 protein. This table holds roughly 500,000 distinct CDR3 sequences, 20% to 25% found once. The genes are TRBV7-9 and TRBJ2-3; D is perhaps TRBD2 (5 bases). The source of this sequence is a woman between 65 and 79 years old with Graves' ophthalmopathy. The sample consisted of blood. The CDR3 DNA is TGTGCCAGCGATAGTAGGGAAGCTAGCAACACAGATACGCAGTATTTT. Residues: CASDSREASNTDTQYF. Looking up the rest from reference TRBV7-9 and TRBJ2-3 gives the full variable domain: DTGVSQNPRHKITKRGQNVTFRCDPISEHNRLYWYRQTLGQGPEFLTYFQNEAQLEKSRLLSDRFSAERPKGSFSTLEIQRTEQGDSAMYLCASDSREASNTDTQYFGPGTRLTVL.